A selection of T cell receptor beta chains follows, all from one sample in a study of shared clonotypes between healthy human individuals. Sequencing was performed with immunoSEQ multiplex PCR; in TCRdb, only in-frame clones are kept and a portion is missing. The sample holds approximately 530,000 clones, around 96% seen once. Source material: naive CD4+ T cells sorted from blood. The receptors derive from a woman in her twenties or thirties in good health. Each CDR3 is given with its conserved first and last residue. The D gene is left open where the match is weak. Part of the rows lack a size; the others show once, few, many or a class for expanded clones.

TRBJ2-1,TRBV14,.,TRBD2,CASSQVWSGSYVGNEQFF,TGTGCCAGCAGCCAAGTTTGGAGCGGGAGTTATGTTGGCAATGAGCAGTTCTTC
TRBJ2-1,TRBV11-3,once,TRBD2,CASSLPRTSGEGIYNEQFF,TGTGCCAGCAGCTTACCTCGGACTAGCGGGGAGGGGATTTACAATGAGCAGTTCTTC
TRBJ2-7,TRBV27,.,.,CASSRTPDRHSSYEQYF,TGTGCCAGCAGTAGAACCCCTGACAGACATAGCTCCTACGAGCAGTACTTC
TRBJ2-6,TRBV6-5,.,.,CASSYDRTSGANVLTF,TGTGCCAGCAGTTACGACAGGACGTCTGGGGCCAACGTCCTGACTTTC
TRBJ2-5,TRBV5-1,.,.,CASSLAPLRETQYF,TGCGCCAGCAGCTTGGCGCCACTGAGGGAGACCCAGTACTTC
TRBJ2-1,TRBV5-1,.,TRBD2,CASSPDTSGRDNEQFF,TGCGCCAGCAGCCCTGACACTAGCGGGAGGGACAATGAGCAGTTCTTC
TRBJ2-7,TRBV7-8,.,.,CASSKGTVYEQYF,TGTGCCAGCAGCAAAGGGACGGTCTACGAGCAGTACTTC
TRBJ2-1,TRBV2,.,TRBD2,CASSSGRADEQFF,TGTGCCAGCTCTAGCGGGAGGGCCGATGAGCAGTTCTTC
TRBJ2-1,TRBV30,.,.,CAWSGFNEQFF,TGTGCCTGGAGTGGTTTCAATGAGCAGTTCTTC
TRBJ1-2,TRBV4-2,.,TRBD1,CASSQEWGQSSYGYTF,TGTGCCAGCAGCCAAGAGTGGGGACAGAGCTCCTATGGCTACACCTTC
TRBJ1-4,TRBV28,.,.,CASSSRQVFRELFF,TGTGCCAGCAGTTCCCGACAGGTCTTCAGGGAACTGTTTTTT
TRBJ1-1,TRBV19,.,.,CASIDGGRVTEAFF,TGTGCCAGTATTGATGGAGGCAGGGTCACTGAAGCTTTCTTT
TRBJ2-5,TRBV5-6,.,TRBD1,CASSLQGIKETQYF,TGTGCCAGCAGCTTACAGGGGATAAAAGAGACCCAGTACTTC
TRBJ2-3,TRBV7-2,.,.,CASSLVHNTDTQYF,TGTGCCAGCAGCTTAGTGCACAACACAGATACGCAGTATTTT
TRBJ2-6,TRBV11-2,few,.,CASSLASGANVLTF,TGTGCCAGCAGCTTAGCCTCTGGGGCCAACGTCCTGACTTTC
TRBJ2-7,TRBV23-1,.,TRBD1,CASSQCDRVDEQYF,TGCGCCAGCAGTCAATGTGACAGGGTGGACGAGCAGTACTTC
TRBJ2-5,TRBV28,.,TRBD2,CASSSAGGAETQYF,TGTGCCAGCAGTTCGGCGGGAGGGGCCGAGACCCAGTACTTC
TRBJ2-7,TRBV19,.,TRBD1,CASSITGARDEQYF,TGTGCCAGTAGTATTACAGGGGCGAGGGACGAGCAGTACTTC
TRBJ2-2,TRBV5-1,.,TRBD2,CASSLVLAGGSGELFF,TGCGCCAGCAGCTTGGTCCTAGCGGGAGGATCCGGGGAGCTGTTTTTT
TRBJ2-1,TRBV11-2,.,.,CASSPPGQGSANEQFF,TGTGCCAGCAGCCCGCCGGGTCAAGGGTCCGCCAATGAGCAGTTCTTC
TRBJ2-7,TRBV28,.,.,CASHVVGSSYEQYF,TGTGCCAGCCACGTGGTGGGAAGCTCCTACGAGCAGTACTTC
TRBJ2-5,TRBV9,.,TRBD1,CASSGTGLGETQYF,TGTGCCAGCAGCGGGACAGGGCTGGGAGAGACCCAGTACTTC